The 32 T cell receptor beta chains presented below share a single source sample, sequenced in a study of OX40 agonist ivuxolimab in advanced cancers. Here immunoSEQ multiplex PCR was the method, and the copy in TCRdb shows in-frame clones only, minus some. The data show roughly 59,000 clones, approximately 85% seen once. Sequencing used CD4+ or CD8+ T cells sorted from blood, obtained in a trial of the OX40 agonist ivuxolimab. The receptor set was obtained from an adult with an advanced solid tumor such as melanoma, head and neck, liver or kidney cancer.

This rearrangement joins TRBV7-6 to TRBJ2-1; TRBD1 matches at 7 bases. J was trimmed by 7 bases and V by 2 bases; bases with no gene match: 8. The CDR3 length is 15 residues. Germline CDR1 and CDR2: SGHVS and FNYEAQ. The CDR3 coding sequence is TGTGCCAGCAGCTTAACGGAAACAGGGGCAAATGAGCAGTTCTTC. Its translation: CASSLTETGANEQFF.

This rearrangement joins TRBV10-3 to TRBJ1-6; D gene ambiguous. Between the trimmed V and J ends, which lost 7 bases and 6 bases, there was a span of 10 bases. The CDR3 has 13 amino acids. The germline gives CDR1 ENHRY, CDR2 SYGVKD. In nucleotides, the CDR3 is TGTGCCATCACAGGACTAGCTAATTCACCCCTCCACTTT. Translation gives CAITGLANSPLHF.

The rearrangement uses TRBV19 and TRBJ1-6, with D perhaps TRBD1 (5 bases). V was shortened by 4 bases and J by 5 bases, with 9 bases between the two germline ends. This CDR3 spans 14 amino acids. Germline V lookup: CDR1 LNHDA, CDR2 SQIVND (reference sequence). The CDR3 here is CASSTREDNSPLHF. CDR3 coding DNA: TGTGCCAGTAGTACCAGGGAGGATAATTCACCCCTCCACTTT.

As to this clone: At one boundary the junction diverges from the germline segment, which might be a read error. The chain joins TRBV5-1 to TRBJ1-2, with D possibly being TRBD1 (5 bases). From germline, CDR1 is SGHRS and CDR2 YFSETQ. The CDR3 runs 15 residues. The CDR3 is CASRTGQAVIYGYTF. Here the CDR3 DNA reads TGTGCCAGCAGAACAGGCCAGGCAGTAATCTATGGCTACACCTTC.

The chain employs TRBV7-2 and TRBJ2-7; no clear D. Per the germline V gene, CDR1 is SGHTA and CDR2 is FQGNSA. The germline V and J ends were trimmed by 6 bases and 0 bases, with 15 bases remaining between them. The CDR3 extends over 15 amino acids. CDR3 coding DNA: TGTGCCAGCAGTCCAAAACCGGGTAGCTCCTACGAGCAGTACTTC. Translated: CASSPKPGSSYEQYF.

The chain employs TRBV6-1 and TRBJ2-7, with 9 bases that match TRBD1. CDR1 and CDR2 from the germline V gene are MNHNS and SASEGT. The CDR3 has 15 residues. The junction had 7 bases not matched to a gene; V was cut back by 3 bases and J by 4 bases. CDR3 DNA: TGTGCCAGCAGTGATCCCGGGACAGGGAAGTACGAGCAGTACTTC. As protein: CASSDPGTGKYEQYF.

The rearrangement uses TRBV29-1 and TRBJ1-2; D might be TRBD1 (6 bases). CDR1 is SQVTM, CDR2 ANQGSEA, per germline. V lost 3 bases to trimming and J lost 0 bases, with 11 bases between them. This CDR3 contains 14 residues. CDR3 sequence reads: CSVEREGANYGYTF. The CDR3, as DNA: TGCAGCGTTGAGAGGGAGGGGGCTAACTATGGCTACACCTTC.

The chain links TRBV10-3 to TRBJ2-5; D is uncertain. The V gene's germline CDR1 is ENHRY and CDR2 SYGVKD. The CDR3 spans 13 residues. Trimming stripped 0 bases from V and 5 bases from J, with 7 bases between. The CDR3 sequence is CAISESAAETQYF. CDR3 coding DNA: TGTGCCATCAGTGAGTCGGCTGCGGAGACCCAGTACTTC.

The chain has TRBV19 and TRBJ1-2; D perhaps matches TRBD1 (6 bases). There are 14 residues in the CDR3. CDR1 LNHDA and CDR2 SQIVND come from the germline V gene (reference sequence). V was clipped by 4 bases and J by 3 bases, with 12 bases between them. The CDR3 loop is CASSRRGSDYGYTF. CDR3 DNA: TGTGCCAGTAGTAGAAGGGGGTCGGACTATGGCTACACCTTC.

The J gene is TRBJ2-3, the V gene TRBV7-8, with 7 bases that match TRBD1. V lost 5 bases to trimming and J lost 0 bases; unmatched junction nucleotides: 8. CDR3 length: 16 amino acids. Germline V lookup: CDR1 SGHVS, CDR2 FQNEAQ. The CDR3 is CASSPPRTGSTDTQYF. The DNA of the CDR3 is TGTGCCAGCAGCCCGCCAAGGACAGGTAGCACAGATACGCAGTATTTT.

V gene TRBV9 combines with J gene TRBJ1-3; D possibly corresponds to TRBD1 (5 bases). V was trimmed by 3 bases and J by 3 bases, leaving 13 bases between them. This CDR3 has 15 amino acids. CDR1 and CDR2 (germline): SGDLS, YYNGEE. The CDR3 is CASSALEGVGNTIYF. The CDR3 coding sequence is TGTGCCAGCAGCGCCCTGGAAGGGGTTGGAAACACCATATATTTT.

This chain uses TRBV5-1 with TRBJ2-1; 10 nucleotides agree with TRBD2. The CDR3 is 17 amino acids. The V gene end was trimmed by 1 base and the J gene end by 7 bases; junction bases not matched to a gene: 11. CDR1 and CDR2 (germline): SGHRS, YFSETQ. CDR3 nucleotides: TGCGCCAGCAGCTTGTTCCCCCAAGCGGGGGGGCTTAATGAGCAGTTCTTC. Translation: CASSLFPQAGGLNEQFF.

The chain has TRBV30 and TRBJ2-7; D uncertain. The CDR3 length is 15 residues. V was clipped by 0 bases and J by 0 bases, with 12 bases between them. Germline CDR1 is GTSNPN and CDR2 is SVGIG (reference sequence). The CDR3 sequence is CAWSVLFGSSYEQYF. The CDR3, as DNA: TGTGCCTGGAGTGTTCTTTTTGGCAGCTCCTACGAGCAGTACTTC.

The chain recombines TRBV6-5 with TRBJ1-2; 7 bases match TRBD1. Germline CDR1 is MNHEY and CDR2 is SVGAGI. Trimming removed 6 bases from V and 5 bases from J; junction bases left unmatched: 3. This CDR3 is built from 12 residues. In DNA form, the CDR3 reads TGTGCCAGCAGGCCGACAGGGTATGGCTACACCTTC. Encoded protein: CASRPTGYGYTF.

The J gene is TRBJ1-2, the V gene TRBV7-2, with unresolved D. The CDR3 is 12 amino acids. V dropped 0 bases and J dropped 6 bases, with 5 bases sitting between them. Germline loops: CDR1 SGHTA, CDR2 FQGNSA. CDR3 DNA: TGTGCCAGCAGCTTAGCTGTGGATGGCTACACCTTC. It translates to CASSLAVDGYTF.

A single count supports this clone. The chain recombines TRBV2 with TRBJ1-1, with 7 bases lining up with TRBD1. Germline CDR1 SNHLY, CDR2 FYNNEI. There are 16 residues in the CDR3. With V trimmed by 4 bases and J by 0 bases, 8 bases remained unmatched. CDR3 sequence reads: CASSASTGRLNTEAFF. The DNA of the CDR3 is TGTGCCAGCAGTGCTTCGACAGGGAGACTGAACACTGAAGCTTTCTTT.

The chain links TRBV19 to TRBJ2-2; D is unresolved. The CDR3 totals 16 residues. From germline, CDR1 is LNHDA and CDR2 SQIVND (reference sequence). V lost 5 bases, J lost 2 bases, and 15 bases lay in between. CDR3 protein: CASSGRQQTNTGELFF. The CDR3 DNA reads TGTGCCAGTAGTGGGCGCCAACAAACTAACACCGGGGAGCTGTTTTTT. Full variable domain (outside the CDR3, taken from reference TRBV19 and TRBJ2-2): DGGITQSPKYLFRKEGQNVTLSCEQNLNHDAMYWYRQDPGQGLRLIYYSQIVNDFQKGDIAEGYSVSREKKESFPLTVTSAQKNPTAFYLCASSGRQQTNTGELFFGEGSRLTVL.

The rearrangement uses TRBV7-2 and TRBJ2-7; 8 positions match TRBD1. Germline V gene data show CDR1 as SGHTA and CDR2 as FQGNSA. With 6 bases clipped from V and 3 bases from J, the junction kept 4 bases outside the gene matches. The CDR3 has 13 amino acids. CDR3 region: CASRQTGVYEQYF. The CDR3 nucleotides read TGTGCCAGCAGACAGACAGGGGTCTACGAGCAGTACTTC.

The genes are TRBV19 and TRBJ2-3; 14 positions match TRBD2. Looked up from germline, CDR1 is LNHDA and CDR2 is SQIVND (reference sequence). The junction had 10 bases not matched to a gene; V was cut back by 6 bases and J by 5 bases. CDR3 length equals 17 residues. The CDR3 loop reads CASRSTSGRARLDTQYF. The CDR3 DNA reads TGTGCCAGTAGGTCGACTAGCGGGAGGGCCCGGTTAGATACGCAGTATTTT.

This chain uses TRBV7-9 with TRBJ2-7, with 8 bases fitting TRBD1. Germline V gene lookup returns CDR1 SEHNR and CDR2 FQNEAQ (reference sequence). The CDR3 is 14 residues long. J gave up 5 bases and V 4 bases, and 7 bases lay outside the gene matches. In DNA form, the CDR3 reads TGTGCCAGCAGCTCCCCTCCAGGGGGCAACGAGCAGTACTTC. Its translation is CASSSPPGGNEQYF.

This clone was detected only once. Distinct nucleotide sequences in the sample also encode this CDR3. The V call is TRBV7-6, the J call TRBJ1-5; no firm D call. The CDR3 is 13 residues long. Between the trimmed V and J ends, which lost 1 base and 5 bases, there was a span of 6 bases. CDR1 is SGHVS, CDR2 FNYEAQ, per germline. The CDR3 region has the DNA TGTGCCAGCAGCTTAGATAGGGATCAGCCCCAGCATTTT. Protein sequence: CASSLDRDQPQHF.

The CDR3 reads CASGLPQGSGYTF. In nucleotides, the CDR3 is TGTGCTAGTGGTTTGCCACAGGGTAGTGGCTACACCTTC. The chain combines TRBV12-5 with TRBJ1-2, with D possibly being TRBD1 (6 bases). The germline V gene has CDR1 LGHNT and CDR2 FRNRAP. V lost 2 bases and J 7 bases, leaving 11 bases between the germline ends. The CDR3 runs to 13 residues. The full variable domain, completed using reference TRBV12-5 and TRBJ1-2, is DARVTQTPRHKVTEMGQEVTMRCQPILGHNTVFWYRQTMMQGLELLAYFRNRAPLDDSGMPKDRFSAEMPDATLATLKIQPSEPRDSAVYFCASGLPQGSGYTFGSGTRLTVV.

V usage is TRBV6-5 and J usage is TRBJ2-2, with 7 bases lining up with TRBD1. Germline trimming cut 6 bases from V and 0 bases from J; bases unmatched to any gene: 4. Germline CDR1 reads MNHEY; CDR2 reads SVGAGI. This CDR3 contains 15 residues. CDR3 sequence: CASRRDSANTGELFF. CDR3 sequence (DNA): TGTGCCAGCAGACGGGACAGCGCGAACACCGGGGAGCTGTTTTTT.

By its share, this clone is medium-sized. The chain combines TRBV7-9 with TRBJ1-2, with a tentative D call TRBD1 (5 bases). This CDR3 has 14 residues. V was cut by 3 bases and J by 5 bases, with 13 bases left in between. The germline CDR1 and CDR2 sequences are SEHNR and FQNEAQ (reference sequence). CDR3 protein: CASSFGGQTYGYTF. As DNA, the CDR3 is TGTGCCAGCAGCTTCGGAGGACAAACTTATGGCTACACCTTC.

The chain has TRBV7-2 and TRBJ1-4; 7 bases agree with TRBD1. CDR3 length: 17 amino acids. J lost 0 bases, V lost 2 bases, and 6 bases had no gene match. Germline CDR1 SGHTA, CDR2 FQGNSA. The CDR3 loop is CASSLRGTVATNEKLFF. For the CDR3, the DNA is TGTGCCAGCAGCTTAAGGGGGACAGTTGCAACTAATGAAAAACTGTTTTTT.

The V gene is TRBV6-4, the J gene TRBJ1-1; perhaps TRBD1 as D (6 bases). Germline assignment: CDR1 MRHNA and CDR2 SNTAGT. The CDR3 is 13 residues long. V was clipped by 3 bases and J by 3 bases, with 8 bases between them. The CDR3 protein is CASSEQGYTEAFF. In DNA form, the CDR3 reads TGTGCCAGCAGTGAACAGGGATACACTGAAGCTTTCTTT.

This chain uses TRBV7-9 with TRBJ2-1; the match to TRBD2 covers 9 bases. Per the germline V gene, CDR1 is SEHNR and CDR2 is FQNEAQ (reference sequence). This CDR3 has 18 residues. The V segment lost 2 bases and the J segment 6 bases; nucleotides outside the gene matches: 14. CDR3 sequence reads: CASSLSPPGLATINEQFF. CDR3 in DNA: TGTGCCAGCAGCTTATCGCCCCCGGGACTAGCCACTATCAATGAGCAGTTCTTC. The full variable domain, rest sourced from reference TRBV7-9 and TRBJ2-1, is DTGVSQNPRHKITKRGQNVTFRCDPISEHNRLYWYRQTLGQGPEFLTYFQNEAQLEKSRLLSDRFSAERPKGSFSTLEIQRTEQGDSAMYLCASSLSPPGLATINEQFFGPGTRLTVL.

This chain joins TRBV7-8 and TRBJ1-2; weak D call: TRBD1 (5 bases). Looked up from germline, CDR1 is SGHVS and CDR2 is FQNEAQ. The CDR3 is 15 amino acids. The ends were cut back, 4 bases at V and 6 bases at J, with 18 bases in the middle. This CDR3 reads CASSSDLLQVDGYTF. CDR3 bases: TGTGCCAGCAGCTCGGACCTACTACAGGTGGATGGCTACACCTTC. The variable domain in full, completed from reference TRBV7-8 and TRBJ1-2, reads GAGVSQSPRYKVAKRGQDVALRCDPISGHVSLFWYQQALGQGPEFLTYFQNEAQLDKSGLPSDRFFAERPEGSVSTLKIQRTQQEDSAVYLCASSSDLLQVDGYTFGSGTRLTVV.

The chain joins TRBV19 to TRBJ1-5; TRBD1 matches at 7 bases. Germline CDR1 LNHDA, CDR2 SQIVND (reference sequence). This CDR3 spans 13 amino acids. V was clipped by 5 bases and J by 7 bases; unmatched bases: 5. CDR3 in amino acids: CASSRQGGQPQHF. Written as DNA, the CDR3 is TGTGCCAGTAGTCGACAGGGCGGGCAGCCCCAGCATTTT.

The V and J genes are TRBV7-2 and TRBJ2-2; weak D call: TRBD1 (5 bases). V lost 4 bases and J lost 5, with 14 bases in between. Germline V gives CDR1 SGHTA, CDR2 FQGNSA. The CDR3 contains 15 residues. The CDR3 protein is CASSSPARATGELFF. The CDR3 bases are TGTGCCAGCAGCTCCCCCGCCAGGGCTACCGGGGAGCTGTTTTTT.

This clone was detected a few times. The V and J genes are TRBV11-2 and TRBJ1-1; no reliable D call. The CDR3 has 13 residues. In germline, CDR1 is SGHAT, CDR2 FQNNGV. The ends were cut back, 2 bases at V and 2 bases at J, with 6 bases in the middle. The CDR3, as DNA: TGTGCCAGCAGCTTACGCACAAACACTGAAGCTTTCTTT. Protein product: CASSLRTNTEAFF.

This rearrangement joins TRBV28 to TRBJ2-7; D may be TRBD1 (8 bases). The CDR3 length is 15 residues. CDR1 MDHEN and CDR2 SYDVKM come from the germline V gene. V gave up 5 bases and J gave up 3 bases, with 17 bases separating them. The CDR3 loop reads CASSPGQGGGYEQYF. CDR3 DNA: TGTGCCAGCAGTCCTGGACAGGGCGGGGGCTACGAGCAGTACTTC.